Described below is a single TCR beta chain sequence and its context. These data belong to a study of OX40 agonist ivuxolimab in advanced cancers. V was cut by 3 bases and J by 3 bases, with 3 bases left in between. The length of the CDR3 is 11 residues. Germline-derived CDR1 and CDR2 are LNHDA and SQIVND (reference sequence). Some clones are missing from TCRdb's copy, which holds only in-frame ones; the method was immunoSEQ multiplex PCR. The sample has 20,000 to 25,000 clones, less than 85% seen once. The TCR comes from an adult with an advanced solid tumor such as melanoma, head and neck, liver or kidney cancer. The rearrangement links TRBV19 to TRBJ2-7; D remains unclear. This material consisted of CD4+ or CD8+ T cells sorted from blood, taken in a trial of the OX40 agonist ivuxolimab. CDR3 DNA: TGTGCCAGTAGTATCGGCTACGAGCAGTACTTC. Its translation: CASSIGYEQYF.